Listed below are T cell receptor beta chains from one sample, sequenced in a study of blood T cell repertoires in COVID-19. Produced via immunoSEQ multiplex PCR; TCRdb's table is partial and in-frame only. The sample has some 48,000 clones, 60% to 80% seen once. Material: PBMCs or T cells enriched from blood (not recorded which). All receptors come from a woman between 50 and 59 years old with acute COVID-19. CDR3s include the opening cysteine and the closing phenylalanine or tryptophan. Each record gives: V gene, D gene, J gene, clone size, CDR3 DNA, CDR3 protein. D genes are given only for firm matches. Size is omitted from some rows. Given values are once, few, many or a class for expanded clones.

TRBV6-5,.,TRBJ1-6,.,TGTGCCAGCTCGAGAAGGGAGAATTCACCCCTCCACTTT,CASSRRENSPLHF
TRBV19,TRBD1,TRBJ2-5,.,TGTGCCAGTAGTCCACAGACAGGGACGGAGACCCAGTACTTC,CASSPQTGTETQYF
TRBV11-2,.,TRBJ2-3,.,TGTGCCAGCAGCTTAGATCCTAATACAGATACGCAGTATTTT,CASSLDPNTDTQYF
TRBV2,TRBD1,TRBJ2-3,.,TGTGCCAGCCAAAGGACCCCGGGACAGGGATTGGCAGATACGCAGTATTTT,CASQRTPGQGLADTQYF
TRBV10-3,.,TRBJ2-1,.,TGTGCCATCAGTGTTCCGGACTCGTACAATGAGCAGTTCTTC,CAISVPDSYNEQFF
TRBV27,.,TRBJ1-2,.,TGTGCCAGCAGTTTATCGGCAGGGGTTAACTATGGCTACACCTTC,CASSLSAGVNYGYTF
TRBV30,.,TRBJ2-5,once,TGTGCCTGGAGTACGAGCGAGACCCAGTACTTC,CAWSTSETQYF
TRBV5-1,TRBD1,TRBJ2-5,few,TGCGCCAGCAGCTTAGGGACAGGGTTGTATGAGACCCAGTACTTC,CASSLGTGLYETQYF
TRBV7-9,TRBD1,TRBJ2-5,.,TGTGCCAGACACAGGGGCCCCACTGACCAAGAGACCCAGTACTTC,CARHRGPTDQETQYF
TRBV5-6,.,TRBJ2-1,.,TGTGCCAGCAGCCTACTAGTTAATGAGCAGTTCTTC,CASSLLVNEQFF
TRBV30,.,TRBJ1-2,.,TGTGCCTGGCACAGGGAGGGCTACACCTTC,CAWHREGYTF
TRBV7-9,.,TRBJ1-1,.,TGTGCCAGCAGCTCGAAAGGGGCAGGCACTGAAGCTTTCTTT,CASSSKGAGTEAFF
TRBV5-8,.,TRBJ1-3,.,TGTGCCAGCAGCTTGTATAAAAACACCATATATTTT,CASSLYKNTIYF
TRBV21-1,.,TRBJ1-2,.,TGTGCCAGCAACTCCGGACAGAAATTCAGTCTCTATGGCTACACCTTC,CASNSGQKFSLYGYTF
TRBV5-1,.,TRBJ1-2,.,TGCGCCAGCAGCTTGAGAGGGTTGGACTATGGCTACACCTTC,CASSLRGLDYGYTF
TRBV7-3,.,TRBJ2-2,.,TGTGCCAGCAGCCCGGGTGGCACCGGGGAGCTGTTTTTT,CASSPGGTGELFF
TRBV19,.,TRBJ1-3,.,TGTGCCAGTAGTAAAGGGCGGGGCCCCTCTGGAAACACCATATATTTT,CASSKGRGPSGNTIYF
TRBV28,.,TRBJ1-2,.,TGTGCCAGCAGAGAAGCCTCTGCACGGGGCTACACCTTC,CASREASARGYTF
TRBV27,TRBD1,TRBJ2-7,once,TGTGCCAGCGGGGACAGGGAGACCGAGCAGTACTTC,CASGDRETEQYF
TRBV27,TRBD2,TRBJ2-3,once,TGTGCCAGCAGACCCTGGGCTAGCGGGGAAACAGATACGCAGTATTTT,CASRPWASGETDTQYF
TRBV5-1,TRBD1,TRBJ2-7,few,TGCGCCAGCAGCTTGGTTCCGGGACAGCCCTACGAGCAGTACTTC,CASSLVPGQPYEQYF
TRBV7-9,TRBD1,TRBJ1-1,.,TGTGCCAGCACCCCCGGGGGACAGATGAACACTGAAGCTTTCTTT,CASTPGGQMNTEAFF
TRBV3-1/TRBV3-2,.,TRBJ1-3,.,TGTGCCAGCAGCCAAGATGGGAGTGAAACAGGGCTCTCTGGAAACACCATATATTTT,CASSQDGSETGLSGNTIYF
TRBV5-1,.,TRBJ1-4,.,TGCGCCAGCAGCTATTTTGCGACAGGCCCAAATGAAAAACTGTTTTTT,CASSYFATGPNEKLFF
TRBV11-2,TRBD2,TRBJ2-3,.,TGTGCCAGCAGCTCCCGGGGAGCGGGGGACCACACAGATACGCAGTATTTT,CASSSRGAGDHTDTQYF
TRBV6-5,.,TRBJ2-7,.,TGTGCCAGCACAGGAGAGGGATACGAGCAGTACTTC,CASTGEGYEQYF
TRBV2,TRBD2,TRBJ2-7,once,TGTGCCAGCGGGACTAGCGGGGCGATCTCCTACGAGCAGTACTTC,CASGTSGAISYEQYF
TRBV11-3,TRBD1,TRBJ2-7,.,TGTGCCAGCAGTCGACAGGGGAGCTCCTACGAGCAGTACTTC,CASSRQGSSYEQYF
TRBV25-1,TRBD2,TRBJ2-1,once,TGTGCCAGCAGTGCCGGGACTAGCAGAAACCTGAATGAGCAGTTCTTC,CASSAGTSRNLNEQFF
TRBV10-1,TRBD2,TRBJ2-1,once,TGCGCCAGCAGTTCGACTAGCGGGGGGAACAATGAGCAGTTCTTC,CASSSTSGGNNEQFF
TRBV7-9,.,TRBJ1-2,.,TGTGCCAGCAGCCCCATGGCTTGGATGACGGGGGGCTACACCTTC,CASSPMAWMTGGYTF
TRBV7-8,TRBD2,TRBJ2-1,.,TGTGCCAGCAGCTTATCGAGCGGGGGGGCCCTACGCCAGTTCTTC,CASSLSSGGALRQFF
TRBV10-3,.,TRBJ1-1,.,TGTGCCATCACCCCTTCGACAATCGGCACTGAAGCTTTCTTT,CAITPSTIGTEAFF
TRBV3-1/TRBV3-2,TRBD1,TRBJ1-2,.,TGTGCCAGCAGCCAAGCCGACAGGGGGACGGGCTACACCTTC,CASSQADRGTGYTF
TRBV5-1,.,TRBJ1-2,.,TGCGCCAGCACCACCGAAGGGGGTGTCTATGGCTACACCTTC,CASTTEGGVYGYTF